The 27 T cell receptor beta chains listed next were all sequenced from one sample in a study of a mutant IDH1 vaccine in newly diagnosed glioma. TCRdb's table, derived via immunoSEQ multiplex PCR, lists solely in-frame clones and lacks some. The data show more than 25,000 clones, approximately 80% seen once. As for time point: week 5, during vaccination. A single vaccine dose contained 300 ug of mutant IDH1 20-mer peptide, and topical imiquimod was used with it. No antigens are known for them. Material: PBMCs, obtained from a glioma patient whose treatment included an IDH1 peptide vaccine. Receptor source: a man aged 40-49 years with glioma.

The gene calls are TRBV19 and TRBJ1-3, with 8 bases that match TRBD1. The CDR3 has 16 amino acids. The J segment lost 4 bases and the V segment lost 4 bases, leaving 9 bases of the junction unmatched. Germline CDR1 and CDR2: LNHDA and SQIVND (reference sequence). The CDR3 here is CASSSSSGGAGNTIYF. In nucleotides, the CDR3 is TGTGCCAGTAGTAGTTCTTCAGGGGGCGCAGGAAACACCATATATTTT.

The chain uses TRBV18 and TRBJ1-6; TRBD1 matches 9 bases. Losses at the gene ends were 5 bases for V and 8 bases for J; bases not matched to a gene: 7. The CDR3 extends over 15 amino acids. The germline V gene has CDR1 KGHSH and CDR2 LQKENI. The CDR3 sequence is CASSATGGRDSPLHF. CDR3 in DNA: TGTGCCAGCTCAGCAACAGGGGGCCGGGATTCACCCCTCCACTTT.

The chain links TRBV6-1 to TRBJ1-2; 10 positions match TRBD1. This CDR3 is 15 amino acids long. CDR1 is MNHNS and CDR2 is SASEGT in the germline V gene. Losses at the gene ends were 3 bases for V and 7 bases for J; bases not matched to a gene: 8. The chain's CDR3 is CASSDHRDRGCGYTF. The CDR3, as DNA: TGTGCCAGCAGTGACCACCGGGACAGGGGATGTGGCTACACCTTC.

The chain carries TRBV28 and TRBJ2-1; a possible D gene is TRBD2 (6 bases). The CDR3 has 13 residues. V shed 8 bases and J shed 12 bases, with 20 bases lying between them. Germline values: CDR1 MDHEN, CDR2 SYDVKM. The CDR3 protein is CASGPPGLTAQFF. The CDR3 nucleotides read TGTGCCAGCGGACCTCCGGGACTGACGGCGCAGTTCTTC.

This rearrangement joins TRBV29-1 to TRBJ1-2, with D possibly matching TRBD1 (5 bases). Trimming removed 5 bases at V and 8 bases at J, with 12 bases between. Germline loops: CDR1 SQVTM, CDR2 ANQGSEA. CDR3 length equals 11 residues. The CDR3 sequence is CSVTEGSGYTF. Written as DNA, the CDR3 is TGCAGCGTTACGGAGGGGAGCGGCTACACCTTC.

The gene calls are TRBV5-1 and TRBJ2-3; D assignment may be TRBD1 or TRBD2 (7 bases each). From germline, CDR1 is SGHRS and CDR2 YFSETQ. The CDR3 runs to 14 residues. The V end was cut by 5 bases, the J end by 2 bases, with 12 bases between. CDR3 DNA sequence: TGCGCCAGCAGTTCAGGGGGGGTCACAGATACGCAGTATTTT. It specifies CASSSGGVTDTQYF.

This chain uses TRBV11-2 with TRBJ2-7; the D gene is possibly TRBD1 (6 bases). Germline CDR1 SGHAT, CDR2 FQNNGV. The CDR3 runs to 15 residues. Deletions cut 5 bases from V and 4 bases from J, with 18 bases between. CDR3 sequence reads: CASSGHQGRGYEQYF. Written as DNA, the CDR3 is TGTGCCAGCAGCGGACACCAGGGGCGCGGGTACGAGCAGTACTTC.

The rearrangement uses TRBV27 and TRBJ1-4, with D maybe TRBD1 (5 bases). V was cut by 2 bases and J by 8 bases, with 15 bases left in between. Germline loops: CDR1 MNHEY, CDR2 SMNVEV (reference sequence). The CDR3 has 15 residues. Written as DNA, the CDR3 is TGTGCCAGCAGTTTACTGGGACCGGCGGGGGAAAAACTGTTTTTT. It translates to CASSLLGPAGEKLFF.

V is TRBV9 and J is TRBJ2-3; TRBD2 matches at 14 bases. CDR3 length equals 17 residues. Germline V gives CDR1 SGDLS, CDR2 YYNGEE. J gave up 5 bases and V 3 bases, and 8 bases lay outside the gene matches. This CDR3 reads CASSASGTSGRIDTQYF. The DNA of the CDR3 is TGTGCCAGCAGCGCTTCCGGGACTAGCGGGAGAATAGATACGCAGTATTTT. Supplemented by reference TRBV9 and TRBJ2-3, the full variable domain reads DSGVTQTPKHLITATGQRVTLRCSPRSGDLSVYWYQQSLDQGLQFLIQYYNGEERAKGNILERFSAQQFPDLHSELNLSSLELGDSALYFCASSASGTSGRIDTQYFGPGTRLTVL.

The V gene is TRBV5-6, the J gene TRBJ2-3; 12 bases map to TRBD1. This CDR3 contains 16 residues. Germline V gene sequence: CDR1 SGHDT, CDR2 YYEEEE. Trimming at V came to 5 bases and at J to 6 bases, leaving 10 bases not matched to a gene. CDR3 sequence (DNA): TGTGCCAGCAGTTATACCGGGACAGGGGGCGCGGATACGCAGTATTTT. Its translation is CASSYTGTGGADTQYF.

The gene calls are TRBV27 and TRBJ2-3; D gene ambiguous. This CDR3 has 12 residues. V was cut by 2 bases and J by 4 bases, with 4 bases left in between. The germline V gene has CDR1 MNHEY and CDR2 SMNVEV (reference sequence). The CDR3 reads CASSLRADTQYF. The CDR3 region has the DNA TGTGCCAGCAGTTTACGGGCAGATACGCAGTATTTT.

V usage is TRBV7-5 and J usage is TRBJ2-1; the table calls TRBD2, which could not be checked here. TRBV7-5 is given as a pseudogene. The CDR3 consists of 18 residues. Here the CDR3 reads CARSCGLAGGSSYNEQFF. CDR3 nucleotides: TGTGCCAGAAGCTGTGGACTAGCGGGCGGTAGCTCCTACAATGAGCAGTTCTTC.

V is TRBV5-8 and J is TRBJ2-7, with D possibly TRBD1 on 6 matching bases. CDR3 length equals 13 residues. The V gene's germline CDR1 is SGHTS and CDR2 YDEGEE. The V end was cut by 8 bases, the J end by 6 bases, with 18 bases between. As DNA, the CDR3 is TGTGCCAGGCAGGGTTTTAGGGGGACCGAGCAGTACTTC. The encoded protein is CARQGFRGTEQYF. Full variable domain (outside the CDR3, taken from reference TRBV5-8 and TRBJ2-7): EAGVTQSPTHLIKTRGQQATLRCSPISGHTSVYWYQQALGLGLQFLLWYDEGEERNRGNFPPRFSGRQFPNYSSELNVNALELEDSALYLCARQGFRGTEQYFGPGTRLTVT.

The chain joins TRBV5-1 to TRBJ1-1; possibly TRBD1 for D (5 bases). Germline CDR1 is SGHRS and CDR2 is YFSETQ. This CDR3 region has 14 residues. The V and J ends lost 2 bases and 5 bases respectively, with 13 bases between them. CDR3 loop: CASSLGTSGTEAFF. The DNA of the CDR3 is TGCGCCAGCAGCTTAGGGACGTCGGGGACTGAAGCTTTCTTT.

The CDR3 DNA sequence: TGTGCCAGCAGCTTTATAGGGAGGGCCAGCACAGATACGCAGTATTTT. It specifies CASSFIGRASTDTQYF. The V call is TRBV5-4, the J call TRBJ2-3, with 7 positions matching TRBD2. Germline V lookup: CDR1 SGHNT, CDR2 YYREEE (reference sequence). The CDR3 has 16 amino acids. Trimming removed 2 bases from V and 0 bases from J; junction bases left unmatched: 6.

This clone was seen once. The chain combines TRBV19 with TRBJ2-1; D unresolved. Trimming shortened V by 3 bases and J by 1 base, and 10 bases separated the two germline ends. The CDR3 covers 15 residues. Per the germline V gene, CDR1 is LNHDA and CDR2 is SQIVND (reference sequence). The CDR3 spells CASSISLGSYNEQFF. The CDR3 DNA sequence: TGTGCCAGTAGTATTAGTTTGGGGTCCTACAATGAGCAGTTCTTC.

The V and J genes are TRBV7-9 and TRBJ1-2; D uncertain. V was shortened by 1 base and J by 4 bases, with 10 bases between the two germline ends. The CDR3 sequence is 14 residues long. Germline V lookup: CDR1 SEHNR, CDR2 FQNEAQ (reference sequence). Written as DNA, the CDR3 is TGTGCCAGCAGCTTAGTAGGTGAGGGCTATGGCTACACCTTC. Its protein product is CASSLVGEGYGYTF.

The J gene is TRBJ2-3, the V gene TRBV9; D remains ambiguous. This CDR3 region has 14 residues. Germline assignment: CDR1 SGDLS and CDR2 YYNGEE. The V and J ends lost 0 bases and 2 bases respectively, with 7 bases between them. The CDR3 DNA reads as TGTGCCAGCAGCGTAGGTCAGGACACAGATACGCAGTATTTT. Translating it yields CASSVGQDTDTQYF.

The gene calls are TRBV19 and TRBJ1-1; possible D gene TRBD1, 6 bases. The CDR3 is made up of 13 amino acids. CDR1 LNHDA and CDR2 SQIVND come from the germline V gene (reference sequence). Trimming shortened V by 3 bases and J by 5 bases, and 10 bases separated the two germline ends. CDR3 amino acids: CASSIGQGTEAFF. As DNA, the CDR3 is TGTGCCAGTAGTATCGGCCAGGGGACTGAAGCTTTCTTT.

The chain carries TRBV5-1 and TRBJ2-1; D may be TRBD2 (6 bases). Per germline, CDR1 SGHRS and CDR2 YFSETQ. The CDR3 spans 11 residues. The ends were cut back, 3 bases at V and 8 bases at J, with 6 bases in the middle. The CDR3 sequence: CASSWRDEQFF. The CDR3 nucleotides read TGCGCCAGCAGCTGGAGGGATGAGCAGTTCTTC.

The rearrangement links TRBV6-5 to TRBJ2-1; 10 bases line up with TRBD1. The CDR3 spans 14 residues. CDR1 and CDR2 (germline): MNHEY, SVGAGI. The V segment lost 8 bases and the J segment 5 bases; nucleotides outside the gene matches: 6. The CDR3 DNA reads TGTGCCAGCCTAGGACAGGGGGGGGACAATGAGCAGTTCTTC. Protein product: CASLGQGGDNEQFF.

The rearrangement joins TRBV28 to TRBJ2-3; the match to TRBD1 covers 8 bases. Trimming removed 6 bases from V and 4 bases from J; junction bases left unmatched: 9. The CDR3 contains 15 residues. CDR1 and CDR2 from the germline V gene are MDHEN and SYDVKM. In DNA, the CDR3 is TGTGCCAGCAGGGAGGACAGGGATTGGGCAGATACGCAGTATTTT. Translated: CASREDRDWADTQYF. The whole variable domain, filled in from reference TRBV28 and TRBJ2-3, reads DVKVTQSSRYLVKRTGEKVFLECVQDMDHENMFWYRQDPGLGLRLIYFSYDVKMKEKGDIPEGYSVSREKKERFSLILESASTNQTSMYLCASREDRDWADTQYFGPGTRLTVL.

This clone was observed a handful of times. The CDR3 bases are TGTGCCAGCAGTGCCGGGACAGGGATTTGGGCTGAAGCTTTCTTT. Its translation: CASSAGTGIWAEAFF. The genes are TRBV25-1 and TRBJ1-1; 9 bases line up with TRBD1. Germline V gene data show CDR1 as MGHDK and CDR2 as SYGVNS. The J segment lost 6 bases and the V segment lost 4 bases, leaving 9 bases of the junction unmatched. The CDR3 is 15 residues long.

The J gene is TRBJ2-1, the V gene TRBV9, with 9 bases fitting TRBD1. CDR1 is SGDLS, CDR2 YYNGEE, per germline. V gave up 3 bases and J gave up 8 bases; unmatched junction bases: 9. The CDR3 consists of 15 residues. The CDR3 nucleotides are TGTGCCAGCAGCGCAACCCGGGACAGGGTCCATGAGCAGTTCTTC. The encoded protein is CASSATRDRVHEQFF.

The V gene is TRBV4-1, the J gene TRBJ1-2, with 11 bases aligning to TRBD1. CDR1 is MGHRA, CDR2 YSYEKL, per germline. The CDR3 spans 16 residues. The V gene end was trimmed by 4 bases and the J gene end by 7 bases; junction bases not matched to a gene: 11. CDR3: CASSLLPGQGVAGYTF. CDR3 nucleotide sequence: TGCGCCAGCAGCCTCCTACCGGGACAGGGGGTTGCTGGCTACACCTTC.

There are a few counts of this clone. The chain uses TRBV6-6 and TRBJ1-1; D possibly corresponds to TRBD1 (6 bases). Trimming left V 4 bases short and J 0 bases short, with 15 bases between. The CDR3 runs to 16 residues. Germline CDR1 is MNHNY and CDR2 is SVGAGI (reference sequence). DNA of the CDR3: TGTGCCAGCAGTTTCGCACAGGGATCTATGAACACTGAAGCTTTCTTT. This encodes CASSFAQGSMNTEAFF.

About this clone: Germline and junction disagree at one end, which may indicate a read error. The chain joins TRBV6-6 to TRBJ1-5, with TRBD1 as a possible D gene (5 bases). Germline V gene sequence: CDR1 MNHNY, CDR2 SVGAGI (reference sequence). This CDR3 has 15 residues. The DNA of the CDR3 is TGTGCCAGCAGAGGGGCTACAGAGAGCAGTCAGCCCCAGCATTTT. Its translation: CASRGATESSQPQHF.